Below, 5 T cell receptor beta chains from the same sample are listed, as sequenced in a study of OX40 agonist ivuxolimab in advanced cancers. Assay used: immunoSEQ multiplex PCR; TCRdb lists only in-frame clones, some missing. This table holds around 68,000 clones, about 85% found once. The material sequenced was CD4+ or CD8+ T cells sorted from blood, taken in a trial of the OX40 agonist ivuxolimab. All receptors come from an adult with an advanced solid tumor such as melanoma, head and neck, liver or kidney cancer.

The J gene is TRBJ2-1, the V gene TRBV28; D perhaps matches TRBD2 (5 bases). The CDR3 totals 14 residues. Trimming took off 2 bases at V and 5 bases at J, with 10 bases between the two ends. Germline CDR1 reads MDHEN; CDR2 reads SYDVKM. The CDR3 coding sequence is TGTGCCAGCAGTTTAGGTAGCGTGCACAATGAGCAGTTCTTC. As protein: CASSLGSVHNEQFF.

V is TRBV18 and J is TRBJ1-5, with D perhaps matching TRBD1 (5 bases). The ends were cut back, 4 bases at V and 2 bases at J, with 24 bases in the middle. CDR1 KGHSH and CDR2 LQKENI come from the germline V gene. The CDR3 loop spans 19 amino acids. The DNA of the CDR3 is TGTGCCAGCTCACAGAAGTCGCCGAGGCAGGACACGGGCAATCAGCCCCAGCATTTT. It is translated as CASSQKSPRQDTGNQPQHF.

V and J are TRBV18 and TRBJ2-1, with TRBD1 as a possible D gene (6 bases). V shed 8 bases and J shed 10 bases, with 18 bases lying between them. Germline CDR1 KGHSH, CDR2 LQKENI. The length of the CDR3 is 13 residues. CDR3 DNA sequence: TGTGCCAGCGCCGTGGCAGGGGTAAGGGAGCAGTTCTTC. This codes for CASAVAGVREQFF. The entire variable domain, with the rest obtained from reference TRBV18 and TRBJ2-1, is as follows: NAGVMQNPRHLVRRRGQEARLRCSPMKGHSHVYWYRQLPEEGLKFMVYLQKENIIDESGMPKERFSAEFPKEGPSILRIQQVVRGDSAAYFCASAVAGVREQFFGPGTRLTVL.

This chain uses TRBV29-1 with TRBJ2-7; a weak D match, TRBD1 (5 bases). Trimming stripped 6 bases from V and 0 bases from J, with 12 bases between. This CDR3 spans 13 amino acids. CDR1 and CDR2 from the germline V gene are SQVTM and ANQGSEA. The CDR3 nucleotides are TGCAGCGTCGCACAGGTATACTCCTACGAGCAGTACTTC. Protein sequence: CSVAQVYSYEQYF.

This chain joins TRBV7-2 and TRBJ2-1, with unresolved D. V was clipped by 8 bases and J by 7 bases, with 18 bases between them. The CDR3 consists of 14 residues. Germline values: CDR1 SGHTA, CDR2 FQGNSA. The DNA for the CDR3 is TGTGCCAGCGGGCCTCGTATGGGCAGAAATGAGCAGTTCTTC. Translated: CASGPRMGRNEQFF.